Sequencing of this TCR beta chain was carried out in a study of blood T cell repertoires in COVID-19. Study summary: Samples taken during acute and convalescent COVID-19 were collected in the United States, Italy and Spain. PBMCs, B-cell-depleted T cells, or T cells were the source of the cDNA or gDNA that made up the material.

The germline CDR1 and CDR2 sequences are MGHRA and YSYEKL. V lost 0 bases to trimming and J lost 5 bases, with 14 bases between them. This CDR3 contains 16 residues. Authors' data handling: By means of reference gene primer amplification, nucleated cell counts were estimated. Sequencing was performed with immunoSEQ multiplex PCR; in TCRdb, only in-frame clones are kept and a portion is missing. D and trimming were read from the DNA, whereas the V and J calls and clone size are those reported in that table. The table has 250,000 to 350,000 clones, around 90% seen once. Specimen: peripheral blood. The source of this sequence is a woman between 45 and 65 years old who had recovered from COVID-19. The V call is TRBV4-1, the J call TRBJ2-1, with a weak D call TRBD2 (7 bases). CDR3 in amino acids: CASSQDGGGRDNEQFF. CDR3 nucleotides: TGCGCCAGCAGCCAAGATGGCGGGGGCCGGGACAATGAGCAGTTCTTC.